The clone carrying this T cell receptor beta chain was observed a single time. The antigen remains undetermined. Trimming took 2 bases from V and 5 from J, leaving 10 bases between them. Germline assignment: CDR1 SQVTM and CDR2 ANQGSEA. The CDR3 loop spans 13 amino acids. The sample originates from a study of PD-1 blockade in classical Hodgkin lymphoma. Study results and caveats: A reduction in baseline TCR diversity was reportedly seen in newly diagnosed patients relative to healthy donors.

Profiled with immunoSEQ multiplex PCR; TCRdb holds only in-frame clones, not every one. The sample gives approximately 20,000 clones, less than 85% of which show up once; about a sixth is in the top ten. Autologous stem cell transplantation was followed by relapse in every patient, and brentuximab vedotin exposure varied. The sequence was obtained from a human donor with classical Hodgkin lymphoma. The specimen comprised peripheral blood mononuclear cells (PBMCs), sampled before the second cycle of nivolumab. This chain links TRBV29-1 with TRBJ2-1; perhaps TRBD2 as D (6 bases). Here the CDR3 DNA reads TGCAGCGTTGAACCTAGCGAGAACAATGAGCAGTTCTTC. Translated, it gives CSVEPSENNEQFF.